This T cell receptor (beta chain) was sequenced in a study of human T cells and chemical hapten exposure. Study in general: The study traced per-sample TCR yield variation mainly to small differences in pooled library volumes.

The authors' total RNA extraction used unfractionated whole blood. In the library, unique molecular identifiers were attached to individual cDNA molecules. TCRdb redid the calling of the reads with MiXCR, one entry per CDR3 protein. The table lists around 120,000 distinct CDR3 sequences, roughly 8.5% of them singletons. Trimming pared 7 bases from V and 0 bases from J, leaving 6 bases between. There are 13 residues in the CDR3. The germline gives CDR1 SNHLY, CDR2 FYNNEI. This TCR came from a human donor in good health. Some clones in this sample may be carry-over from other donors' samples. The chain joins TRBV2 to TRBJ1-4; no definite D call. Sequenced: whole blood. CDR3 DNA: TGTGCCAGCACTCAGGCAACTAATGAAAAACTGTTTTTT. The encoded protein is CASTQATNEKLFF.